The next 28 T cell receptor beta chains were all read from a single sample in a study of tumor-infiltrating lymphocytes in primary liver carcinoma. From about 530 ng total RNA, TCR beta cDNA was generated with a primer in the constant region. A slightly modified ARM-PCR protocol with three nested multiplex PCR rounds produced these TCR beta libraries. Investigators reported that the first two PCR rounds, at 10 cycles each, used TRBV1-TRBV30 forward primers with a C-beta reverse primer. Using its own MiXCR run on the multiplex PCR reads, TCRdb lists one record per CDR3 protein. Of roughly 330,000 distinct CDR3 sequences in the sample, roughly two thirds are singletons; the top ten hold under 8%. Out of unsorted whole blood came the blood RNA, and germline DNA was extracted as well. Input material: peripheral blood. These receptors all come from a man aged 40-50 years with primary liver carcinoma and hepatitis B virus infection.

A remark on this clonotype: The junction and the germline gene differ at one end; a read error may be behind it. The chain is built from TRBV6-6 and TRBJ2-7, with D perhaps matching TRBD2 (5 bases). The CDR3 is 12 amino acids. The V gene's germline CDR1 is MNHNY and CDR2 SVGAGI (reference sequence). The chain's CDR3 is CASSYSTSGQYF. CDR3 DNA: TGTGCTAGCAGTTACTCGACCAGCGGGCAGTACTTC.

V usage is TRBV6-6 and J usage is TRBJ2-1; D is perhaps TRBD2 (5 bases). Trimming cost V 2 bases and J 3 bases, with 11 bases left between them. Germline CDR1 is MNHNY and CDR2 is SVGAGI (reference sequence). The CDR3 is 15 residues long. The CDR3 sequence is CASSYTDSDYNEQFF. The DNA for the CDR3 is TGTGCCAGCAGTTACACGGACTCAGACTACAATGAGCAGTTCTTC.

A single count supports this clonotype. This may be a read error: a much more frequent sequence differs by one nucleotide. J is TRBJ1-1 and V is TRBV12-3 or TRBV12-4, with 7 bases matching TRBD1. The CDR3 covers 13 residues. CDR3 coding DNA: TGTGCCAGCAGTTTATTACAGGGGACTGAAGTTTTCTTT. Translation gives CASSLLQGTEVFF.

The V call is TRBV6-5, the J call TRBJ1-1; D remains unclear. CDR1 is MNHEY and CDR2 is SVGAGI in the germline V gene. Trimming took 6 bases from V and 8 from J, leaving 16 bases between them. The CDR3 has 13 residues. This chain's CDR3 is CASRYVHSGEAFF. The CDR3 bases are TGTGCCAGCAGATATGTACACAGTGGGGAAGCTTTCTTT.

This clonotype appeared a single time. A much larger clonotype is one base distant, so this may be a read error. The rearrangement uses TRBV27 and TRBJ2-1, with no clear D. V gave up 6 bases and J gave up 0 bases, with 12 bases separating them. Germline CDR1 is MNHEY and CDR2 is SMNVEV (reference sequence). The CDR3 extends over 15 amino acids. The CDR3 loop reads CASRERASSYNEQFF. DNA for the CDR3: TGTGCCAGCAGGGAAAGAGCCAGCTCCTACAATGAGCAGTTCTTC.

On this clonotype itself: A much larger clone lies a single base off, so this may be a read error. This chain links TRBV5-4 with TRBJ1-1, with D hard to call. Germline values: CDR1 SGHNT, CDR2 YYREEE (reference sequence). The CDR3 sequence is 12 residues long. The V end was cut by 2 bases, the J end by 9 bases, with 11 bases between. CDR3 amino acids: CASSLLESQAFF. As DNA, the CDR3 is TGTGCCAGCAGCTTACTTGAGAGTCAAGCTTTCTTT.

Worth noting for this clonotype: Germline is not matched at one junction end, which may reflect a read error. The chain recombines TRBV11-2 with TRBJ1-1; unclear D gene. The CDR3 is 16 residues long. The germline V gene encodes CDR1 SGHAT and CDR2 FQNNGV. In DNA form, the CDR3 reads TGTGCCAGCAGCCACTCAGCGGTTGTATTGATCACTGAAGCTTTCTTC. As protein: CASSHSAVVLITEAFF.

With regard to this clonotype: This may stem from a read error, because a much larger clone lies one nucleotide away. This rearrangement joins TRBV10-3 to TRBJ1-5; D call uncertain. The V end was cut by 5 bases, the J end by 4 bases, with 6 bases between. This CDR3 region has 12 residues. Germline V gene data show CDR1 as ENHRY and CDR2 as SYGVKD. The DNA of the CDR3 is TGTGCCATCAGTCATGGGAATCAGCCCCAGCATTTT. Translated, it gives CAISHGNQPQHF.

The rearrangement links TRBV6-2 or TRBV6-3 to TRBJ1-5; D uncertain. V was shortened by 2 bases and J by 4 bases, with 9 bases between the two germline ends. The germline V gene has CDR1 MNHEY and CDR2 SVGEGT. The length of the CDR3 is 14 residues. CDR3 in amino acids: CASSYQYQNQPQHF. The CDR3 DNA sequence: TGTGCCAGCAGTTACCAGTATCAGAATCAGCCCCAGCATTTT.

The CDR3 nucleotides read TGCGCCAGCAGCCCCGGGACAGGGAGAACTAGCACAGATACGCAGTATTTT. It encodes CASSPGTGRTSTDTQYF. The J gene is TRBJ2-3, the V gene TRBV5-1; the match to TRBD1 covers 9 bases. The V gene's germline CDR1 is SGHRS and CDR2 YFSETQ. V lost 4 bases, J lost 0 bases, and 9 bases stayed unmatched. The CDR3 has 17 residues.

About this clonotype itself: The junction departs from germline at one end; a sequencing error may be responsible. The CDR3 DNA reads TGTGCCAGCAGCCAAGAGGTAGGGGGCATTACCGGGGCCAACGTCCCGACTTTC. It codes for CASSQEVGGITGANVPTF. The J gene is TRBJ2-6, the V gene TRBV4-2; 7 bases fit TRBD1. CDR1 is LGHNA and CDR2 is YNFKEQ in the germline V gene. The CDR3 extends over 18 amino acids.

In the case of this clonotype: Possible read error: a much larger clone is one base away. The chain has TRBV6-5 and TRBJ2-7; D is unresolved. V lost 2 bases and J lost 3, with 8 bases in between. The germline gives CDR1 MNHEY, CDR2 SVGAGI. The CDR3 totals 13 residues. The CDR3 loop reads CASSYDALYEQYF. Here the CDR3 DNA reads TGTGCCAGCAGTTACGATGCCCTCTACGAGCAGTACTTC.

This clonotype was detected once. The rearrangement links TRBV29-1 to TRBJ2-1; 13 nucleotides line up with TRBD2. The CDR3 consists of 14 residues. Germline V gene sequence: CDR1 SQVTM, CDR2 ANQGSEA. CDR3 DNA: TGCAACGCTCTAACTAGCGGGAGGGAGAATGAGCAGTTCTTC. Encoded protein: CNALTSGRENEQFF.

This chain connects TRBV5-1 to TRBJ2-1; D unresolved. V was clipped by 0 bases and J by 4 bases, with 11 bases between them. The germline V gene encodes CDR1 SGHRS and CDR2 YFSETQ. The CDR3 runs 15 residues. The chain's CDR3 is CASSLDSSDYNEQFF. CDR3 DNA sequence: TGCGCCAGCAGCTTGGACAGCAGTGATTACAATGAGCAGTTCTTC.

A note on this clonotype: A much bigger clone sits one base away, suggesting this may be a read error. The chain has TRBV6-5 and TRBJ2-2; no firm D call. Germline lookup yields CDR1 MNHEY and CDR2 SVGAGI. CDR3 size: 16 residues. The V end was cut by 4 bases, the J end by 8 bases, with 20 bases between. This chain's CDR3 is CASSSDTDFVWGELFF. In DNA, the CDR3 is TGTGCCAGCAGTTCTGATACAGACTTCGTGTGGGGGGAGCTGTTTTTT.

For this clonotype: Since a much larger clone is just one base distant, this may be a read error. The CDR3 protein is CSAITGNPYEQYF. CDR3 DNA: TGCAGCGCTATTACAGGGAACCCCTACGAGCAGTACTTC. This chain joins TRBV29-1 and TRBJ2-7; perhaps TRBD1 as D (6 bases). CDR3 length: 13 residues. Trimming pared 7 bases from V and 2 bases from J, leaving 15 bases between. Germline assignment: CDR1 SQVTM and CDR2 ANQGSEA.

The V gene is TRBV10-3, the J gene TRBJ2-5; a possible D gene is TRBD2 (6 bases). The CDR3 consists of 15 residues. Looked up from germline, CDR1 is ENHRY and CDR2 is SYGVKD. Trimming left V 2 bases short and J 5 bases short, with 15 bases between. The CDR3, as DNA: TGTGCCATCAGTGAGATAGTGGGAGGTAGTGAGACCCAGTACTTC. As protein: CAISEIVGGSETQYF.

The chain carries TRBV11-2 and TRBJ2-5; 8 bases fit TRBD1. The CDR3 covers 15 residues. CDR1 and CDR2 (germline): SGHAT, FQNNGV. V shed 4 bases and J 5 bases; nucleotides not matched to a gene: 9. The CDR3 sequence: CASSYQGAGMETQYF. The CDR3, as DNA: TGTGCCAGCAGCTATCAGGGGGCAGGGATGGAGACCCAGTACTTC. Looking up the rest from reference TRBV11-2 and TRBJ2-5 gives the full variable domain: EAGVAQSPRYKIIEKRQSVAFWCNPISGHATLYWYQQILGQGPKLLIQFQNNGVVDDSQLPKDRFSAERLKGVDSTLKIQPAKLEDSAVYLCASSYQGAGMETQYFGPGTRLLVL.

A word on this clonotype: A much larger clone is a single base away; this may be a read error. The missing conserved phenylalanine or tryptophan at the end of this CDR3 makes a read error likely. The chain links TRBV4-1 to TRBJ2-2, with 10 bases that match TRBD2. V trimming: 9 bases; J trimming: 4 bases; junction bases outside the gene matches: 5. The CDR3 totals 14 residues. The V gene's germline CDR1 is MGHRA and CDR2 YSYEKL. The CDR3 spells CASTASGGTGELFY. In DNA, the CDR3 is TGCGCCAGTACGGCTAGCGGGGGCACCGGGGAGCTGTTTTAT.

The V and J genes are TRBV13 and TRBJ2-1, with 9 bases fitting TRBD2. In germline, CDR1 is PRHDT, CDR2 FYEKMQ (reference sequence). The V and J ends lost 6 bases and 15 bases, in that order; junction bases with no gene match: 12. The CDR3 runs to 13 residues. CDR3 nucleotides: TGTGCCAGCAGATCTAGCGGGACTACTCCCCCGTTCTTC. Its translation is CASRSSGTTPPFF.

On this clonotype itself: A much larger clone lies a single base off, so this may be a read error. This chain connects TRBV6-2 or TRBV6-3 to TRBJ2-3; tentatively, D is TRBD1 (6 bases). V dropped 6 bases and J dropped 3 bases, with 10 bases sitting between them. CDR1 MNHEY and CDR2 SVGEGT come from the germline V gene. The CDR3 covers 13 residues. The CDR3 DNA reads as TGTGCCAGCAGCCGACAGGATACAGATACGCAGTATTTT. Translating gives CASSRQDTDTQYF.

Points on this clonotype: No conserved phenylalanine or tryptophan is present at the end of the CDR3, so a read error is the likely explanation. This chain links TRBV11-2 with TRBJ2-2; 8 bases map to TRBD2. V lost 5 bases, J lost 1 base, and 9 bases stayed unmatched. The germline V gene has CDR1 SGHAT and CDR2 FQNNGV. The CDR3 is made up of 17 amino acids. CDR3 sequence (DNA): TGTGCCAGCAGCCCAAGGGCGGGGGGAGGGAACACCGGGGAGCTGTTTCTT. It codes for CASSPRAGGGNTGELFL.

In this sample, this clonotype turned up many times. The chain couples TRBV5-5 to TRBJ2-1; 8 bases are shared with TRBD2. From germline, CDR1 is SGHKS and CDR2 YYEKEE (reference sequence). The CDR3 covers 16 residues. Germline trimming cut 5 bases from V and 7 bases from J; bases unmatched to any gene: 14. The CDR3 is CASSSSASGFENEQFF. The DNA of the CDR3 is TGTGCCAGCAGTTCCTCGGCTAGCGGGTTTGAAAATGAGCAGTTCTTC.

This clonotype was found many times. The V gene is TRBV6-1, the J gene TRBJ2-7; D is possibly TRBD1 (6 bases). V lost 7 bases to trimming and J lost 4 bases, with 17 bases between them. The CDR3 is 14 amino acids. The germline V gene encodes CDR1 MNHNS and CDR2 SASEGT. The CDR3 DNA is TGTGCCAGCACACAGGGCAGGGGATCTTACGAGCAGTACTTC. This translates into CASTQGRGSYEQYF.

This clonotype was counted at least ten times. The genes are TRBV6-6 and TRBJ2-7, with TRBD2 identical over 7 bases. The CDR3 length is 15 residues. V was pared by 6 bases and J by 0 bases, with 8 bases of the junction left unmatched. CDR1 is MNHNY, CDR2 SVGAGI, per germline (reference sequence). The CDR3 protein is CASSLASGNSYEQYF. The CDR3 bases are TGTGCCAGCAGCCTAGCTAGCGGCAACTCCTACGAGCAGTACTTC.

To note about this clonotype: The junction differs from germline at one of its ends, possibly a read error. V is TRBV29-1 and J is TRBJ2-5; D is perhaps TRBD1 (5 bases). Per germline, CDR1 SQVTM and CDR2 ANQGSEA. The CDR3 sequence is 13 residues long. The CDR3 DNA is TGCAGCGCCAGGGTTCCCGATAAAGAAACCCAGTACTTC. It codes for CSARVPDKETQYF.

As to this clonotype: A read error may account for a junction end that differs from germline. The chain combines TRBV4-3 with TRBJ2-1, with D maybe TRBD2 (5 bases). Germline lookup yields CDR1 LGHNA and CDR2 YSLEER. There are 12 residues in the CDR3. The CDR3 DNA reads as TGCACCAGCAGCCAACCGAACGGGGAGCCGTTCTTC. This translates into CTSSQPNGEPFF.

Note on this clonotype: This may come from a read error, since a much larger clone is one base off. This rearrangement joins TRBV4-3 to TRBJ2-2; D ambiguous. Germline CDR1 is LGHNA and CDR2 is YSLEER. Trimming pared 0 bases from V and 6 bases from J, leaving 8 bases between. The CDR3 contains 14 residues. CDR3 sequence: CASSQDVSPGELFF. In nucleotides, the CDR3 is TGCGCCAGCAGCCAAGATGTAAGCCCCGGGGAGCTGTTTTTT.